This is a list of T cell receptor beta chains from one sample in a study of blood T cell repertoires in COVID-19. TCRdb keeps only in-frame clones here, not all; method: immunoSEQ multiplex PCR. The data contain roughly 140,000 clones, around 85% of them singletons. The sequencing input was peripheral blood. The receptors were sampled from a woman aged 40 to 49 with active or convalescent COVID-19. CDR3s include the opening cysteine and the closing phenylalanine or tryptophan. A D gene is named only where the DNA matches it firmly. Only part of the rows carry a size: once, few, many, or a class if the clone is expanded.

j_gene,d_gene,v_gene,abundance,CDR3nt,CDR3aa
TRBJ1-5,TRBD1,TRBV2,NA,TGTGCCAGCAGTCGACAGGGGAAGTCACAGCCCCAGCATTTT,CASSRQGKSQPQHF
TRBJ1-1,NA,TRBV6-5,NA,TGTGCCAGCACCCCACGGGGGAACACTGAAGCTTTCTTT,CASTPRGNTEAFF
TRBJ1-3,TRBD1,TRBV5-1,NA,TGCGCCAGCAGCTTCACCTGGACAGGGGGCGGCCTCTCTGGAAACACCATATATTTT,CASSFTWTGGGLSGNTIYF
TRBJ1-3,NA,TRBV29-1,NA,TGCAGCGCCGGAGGGGGGGGCTCTGGAAACACCATATATTTT,CSAGGGGSGNTIYF
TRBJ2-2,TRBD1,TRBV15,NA,TGTGCCACCAGCCCCGCCTTCGGGACAGAGGGCACCGGGGAGCTGTTTTTT,CATSPAFGTEGTGELFF
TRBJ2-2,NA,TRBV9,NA,TGTGCCAGCAGCGTATGGACGGGGTCCGCCGGGGAGCTGTTTTTT,CASSVWTGSAGELFF
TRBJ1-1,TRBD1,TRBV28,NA,TGTGCCAGCATTGGACAGGCTGAAGCTTTCTTT,CASIGQAEAFF
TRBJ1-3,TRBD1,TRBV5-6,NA,TGTGCCAGCAGCTTTAGAGGGACAGGTGGAAACACCATATATTTT,CASSFRGTGGNTIYF
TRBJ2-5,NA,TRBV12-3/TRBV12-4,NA,TGTGCCAGCAGCCTCGGGGGTCAAGAGACCCAGTACTTC,CASSLGGQETQYF
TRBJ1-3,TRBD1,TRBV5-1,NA,TGCGCCAGCAGCTTCGGACAGGCCTCTGGAAACACCATATATTTT,CASSFGQASGNTIYF
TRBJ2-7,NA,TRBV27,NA,TGTGCCAGCCGGAGAGAGCTAGGGGGAGAGTACGAGCAGTACTTC,CASRRELGGEYEQYF
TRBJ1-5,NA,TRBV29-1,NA,TGCAGCGTTGGGGAGGAATCATATCAGCCCCAGCATTTT,CSVGEESYQPQHF
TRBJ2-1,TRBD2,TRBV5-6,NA,TGTGCCAGCAGCCCGGTCGATGCTAGCGGGAGCTATGAGCAGTTCTTC,CASSPVDASGSYEQFF
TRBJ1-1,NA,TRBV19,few,TGTGCCAGTAGTATAGGCTCTTCACTAGGGAACACTGAAGCTTTCTTT,CASSIGSSLGNTEAFF
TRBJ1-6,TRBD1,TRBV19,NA,TGTGCCAGTAGTACGGGACAGGGCAATAATTCACCCCTCCACTTT,CASSTGQGNNSPLHF
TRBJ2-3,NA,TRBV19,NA,TGTGCCAGTAGTATAGGAACGCTCCACGGAGATACGCAGTATTTT,CASSIGTLHGDTQYF
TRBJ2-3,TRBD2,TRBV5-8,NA,TGTGCCAGCAGCCGCCAACCACTAGCGGGGGGACGACGGGATACGCAGTATTTT,CASSRQPLAGGRRDTQYF
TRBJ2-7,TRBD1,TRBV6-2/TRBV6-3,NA,TGTGCCAGCAGTCTGCCGGGACAGAGAACCTACGAGCAGTACTTC,CASSLPGQRTYEQYF
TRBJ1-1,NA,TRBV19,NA,TGTGCCAGTAGCACGACAGAAAACACTGAAGCTTTCTTT,CASSTTENTEAFF
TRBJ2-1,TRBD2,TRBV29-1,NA,TGCAGCTCCAGACTAGCCGGCAATGAGCAGTTCTTC,CSSRLAGNEQFF
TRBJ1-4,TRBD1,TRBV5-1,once,TGCGCCAGCAGCGATGGCTGGCAGGGGGAGATGGGACTGTTTTTT,CASSDGWQGEMGLFF
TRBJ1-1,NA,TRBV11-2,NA,TGTGCCAGCAGCTTAGTCTCGCCGGGAGGGAACACTGAAGCTTTCTTT,CASSLVSPGGNTEAFF
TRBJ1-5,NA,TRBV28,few,TGTGCCAGCAGTTTAGGGCAGGGTTTCCGTCAGCCCCAGCATTTT,CASSLGQGFRQPQHF
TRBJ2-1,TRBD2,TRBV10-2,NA,TGCGCCAGCAGTGAGGTGACTAGCGGGAGGGGGTCCTACAATGAGCAGTTCTTC,CASSEVTSGRGSYNEQFF
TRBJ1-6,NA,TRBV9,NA,TGTGCCAGCAGCCCCGGGAGATTCGGGTCACCCCTCCACTTT,CASSPGRFGSPLHF
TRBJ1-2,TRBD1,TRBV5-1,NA,TGCGCCAGCAGCTTGGGGGGACAGAGCTATGGCTACACCTTC,CASSLGGQSYGYTF
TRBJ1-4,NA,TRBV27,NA,TGTGCCAGCAGTTTATCTGGGGAGGGGCCGCTTCGTGAAAAACTGTTTTTT,CASSLSGEGPLREKLFF
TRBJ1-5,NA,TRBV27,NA,TGTGCCAGCAGCCTTACAGGGCACAATCAGCCCCAGCATTTT,CASSLTGHNQPQHF
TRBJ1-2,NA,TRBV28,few,TGTGCCAGCAGCCCATTAGGGGGGGCGGGTGGCTACACCTTC,CASSPLGGAGGYTF
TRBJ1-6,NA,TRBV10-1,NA,TGCGCCAGCAGTGGACAGAAGAATTCACCCCTCCACTTT,CASSGQKNSPLHF
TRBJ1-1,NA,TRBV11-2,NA,TGTGCCAGCAGCTTAGGGTCCAGGGTGAACACTGAAGCTTTCTTT,CASSLGSRVNTEAFF
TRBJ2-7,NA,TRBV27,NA,TGTGCCAGCAGTTTACTCGCGGGGTTGGCCTACGAGCAGTACTTC,CASSLLAGLAYEQYF
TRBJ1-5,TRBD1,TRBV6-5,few,TGTGCCAGCCGAGGGCAGGGGGCGTCCCGAGGGCCCCAGCATTTT,CASRGQGASRGPQHF
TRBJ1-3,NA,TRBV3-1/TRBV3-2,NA,TGTGCCAGCAGCCAAGACCCGGGGAGCTCTGGAAACACCATATATTTT,CASSQDPGSSGNTIYF
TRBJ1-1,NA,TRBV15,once,TGTGCCACCAGCAGTCCGGTAACAGCAACTGAAGCTTTCTTT,CATSSPVTATEAFF
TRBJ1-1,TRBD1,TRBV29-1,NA,TGCAGCGCCGGGACAGGGAATGTAGGAGTTGAAGCTTTCTTT,CSAGTGNVGVEAFF
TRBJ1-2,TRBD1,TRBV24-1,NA,TGTGCCACCAGTCCCTCGGGACAGGGCTATGGCTACACCTTC,CATSPSGQGYGYTF
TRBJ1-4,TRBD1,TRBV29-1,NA,TGCAGCGTCGACAGGGGAACTAATGAAAAACTGTTTTTT,CSVDRGTNEKLFF
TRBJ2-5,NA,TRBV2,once,TGTGCCAGCAGTACTATAGCGTCGGCGGAGACCCAGTACTTC,CASSTIASAETQYF
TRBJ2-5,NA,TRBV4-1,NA,TGCGCCAGCAGCCAAGATCGGACACCTCAAGAGACCCAGTACTTC,CASSQDRTPQETQYF
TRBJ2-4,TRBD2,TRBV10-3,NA,TGTGCCATCAGTGAAGGTCTGGTAGCGGGGAGCATTCAGTACTTC,CAISEGLVAGSIQYF
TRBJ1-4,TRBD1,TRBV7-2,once,TGTGCCAGCAGCGCCGCACAGGGGTCTAATGAAAAACTGTTTTTT,CASSAAQGSNEKLFF
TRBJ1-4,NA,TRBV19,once,TGTGCCAGTAGTATGGGACACCCGAATGAAAAACTGTTTTTT,CASSMGHPNEKLFF
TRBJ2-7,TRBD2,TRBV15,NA,TGTGCCACCAGCAGAGATTGGGGGGGGTCGGGAGAGCAGTACTTC,CATSRDWGGSGEQYF
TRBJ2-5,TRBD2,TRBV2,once,TGTGCCAGCGGGGGACTAGCGGGAGTTCCGTGGGAGACCCAGTACTTC,CASGGLAGVPWETQYF
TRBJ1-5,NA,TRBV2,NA,TGTGCCAGCAGCAATGGGCGCAATCAGCCCCAGCATTTT,CASSNGRNQPQHF
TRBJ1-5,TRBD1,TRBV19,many,TGTGCCAGTAGTACGACAGGGGGGCAAGGCAATCAGCCCCAGCATTTT,CASSTTGGQGNQPQHF